These 24 T cell receptor beta chains came from one sample sequenced in a study of persistence of HIV-infected CD4 T cells. These receptors' antigens are unknown. Cells were stimulated nonspecifically with anti-CD3/anti-CD28 magnetic beads. Responding CD4+ T cells were sorted by upregulation of both CD40 ligand and CD69. The libraries were made with immunoSEQ version 4 in survey mode. TCRdb's copy holds only in-frame clones and misses some; the assay was immunoSEQ multiplex PCR. The top ten clones hold 1.3% of a sample with more than 30,000 clones, about 91% of them seen once. The specimen comprised CD4+ T cells sorted from PBMCs after roughly 18-hour stimulation, sampled from a patient who received antiretroviral therapy. These receptors all stem from an adult man with HIV who was CMV-seropositive.

This clone occurred once. The V and J genes are TRBV30 and TRBJ2-3; weak D call: TRBD1 (7 bases). The CDR3 contains 13 residues. Germline V CDR1 and CDR2: GTSNPN, SVGIG (reference sequence). V was cut by 8 bases and J by 3 bases, with 15 bases left in between. This chain's CDR3 is CAAPGGKTDTQYF. DNA of the CDR3: TGTGCCGCCCCAGGGGGGAAGACAGATACGCAGTATTTT.

As to this clone: A junction end diverges from the germline sequence, so it may reflect a read error. The chain carries TRBV4-1 and TRBJ2-3; D perhaps matches TRBD2 (6 bases). Germline-derived CDR1 and CDR2 are MGHRA and YSYEKL. This CDR3 is built from 11 residues. DNA of the CDR3: TGCGCCAGCAGCCAAGGGGTCGGGAGACACTTT. Translating it yields CASSQGVGRHF.

This clone was seen a handful of times. The V gene is TRBV12-5, the J gene TRBJ2-2; no clear D. V was shortened by 3 bases and J by 2 bases, with 1 base between the two germline ends. Germline V gene data show CDR1 as LGHNT and CDR2 as FRNRAP. CDR3 length: 12 residues. The CDR3 loop is CASGFNTGELFF. CDR3 bases: TGTGCTAGTGGTTTTAACACCGGGGAGCTGTTTTTT.

The chain employs TRBV18 and TRBJ1-4; no definite D call. V lost 2 bases and J lost 8, with 21 bases in between. This CDR3 is 17 amino acids long. Germline V lookup: CDR1 KGHSH, CDR2 LQKENI. Written as DNA, the CDR3 is TGTGCCAGCTCACCAGGGCAGATTGACAATATTTTGGAAAAACTGTTTTTT. The encoded protein is CASSPGQIDNILEKLFF.

The chain carries TRBV9 and TRBJ1-1; a weak D match, TRBD1 (6 bases). V lost 0 bases, J lost 1 base, and 10 bases lay in between. The CDR3 covers 15 residues. Germline-derived CDR1 and CDR2 are SGDLS and YYNGEE. The CDR3 DNA reads TGTGCCAGCAGCGTAGGGGGGCTGGGGAACACTGAAGCTTTCTTT. It is translated as CASSVGGLGNTEAFF.

V gene TRBV6-1 combines with J gene TRBJ1-1; D possibly corresponds to TRBD1 (5 bases). V was shortened by 1 base and J by 8 bases, with 11 bases between the two germline ends. CDR1 MNHNS and CDR2 SASEGT come from the germline V gene. This CDR3 comprises 13 residues. The chain's CDR3 is CASSEGPRGEAFF. The CDR3 DNA reads TGTGCCAGCAGTGAAGGGCCCCGGGGGGAAGCTTTCTTT.

The chain employs TRBV18 and TRBJ2-5, with D unresolved. The germline CDR1 and CDR2 sequences are KGHSH and LQKENI. The CDR3 has 14 amino acids. Trimming shortened V by 5 bases and J by 4 bases, and 14 bases separated the two germline ends. The CDR3 DNA sequence: TGTGCCAGCTCATCGGTAGTGTATTCAGAGACCCAGTACTTC. It is translated as CASSSVVYSETQYF. Full variable domain (rest looked up from reference TRBV18 and TRBJ2-5): NAGVMQNPRHLVRRRGQEARLRCSPMKGHSHVYWYRQLPEEGLKFMVYLQKENIIDESGMPKERFSAEFPKEGPSILRIQQVVRGDSAAYFCASSSVVYSETQYFGPGTRLLVL.

The V call is TRBV3-1 (or the pseudogene TRBV3-2), the J call TRBJ1-2; D gene uncertain. V lost 0 bases and J lost 6, with 11 bases in between. Germline CDR1 is LGHDT and CDR2 is YNNKEL (reference sequence). The CDR3 sequence is 14 residues long. The DNA for the CDR3 is TGTGCCAGCAGCCAAGACCTGACTGGGGATGGCTACACCTTC. It is translated as CASSQDLTGDGYTF.

The V gene is TRBV3-1 (or the pseudogene TRBV3-2), the J gene TRBJ2-7, with no clear D. The CDR3 runs to 13 residues. Trimming left V 4 bases short and J 1 base short, with 8 bases between. Germline loops: CDR1 LGHDT, CDR2 YNNKEL (reference sequence). This CDR3 is CASSLRVSYEQYF. As DNA, the CDR3 is TGTGCCAGCAGCCTACGAGTTTCCTACGAGCAGTACTTC.

The chain is built from TRBV3-1 (or the pseudogene TRBV3-2) and TRBJ2-1, with TRBD2 matching over 10 bases. The CDR3 consists of 16 residues. J gave up 4 bases and V 3 bases, and 6 bases lay outside the gene matches. Germline V gene lookup returns CDR1 LGHDT and CDR2 YNNKEL (reference sequence). For the CDR3, the DNA is TGTGCCAGCAGCCACGAAGGACTAGCGGCATACAATGAGCAGTTCTTC. Protein sequence: CASSHEGLAAYNEQFF.

The chain carries TRBV18 and TRBJ1-6; D is unclear. This CDR3 has 13 residues. The V and J ends lost 6 bases and 8 bases respectively, with 11 bases between them. Germline CDR1 and CDR2: KGHSH and LQKENI. CDR3 residues: CASSTDTDSPLHF. The CDR3 coding sequence is TGTGCCAGCTCCACAGACACCGATTCACCCCTCCACTTT.

This clone has just one count. The chain has TRBV24-1 and TRBJ2-3; TRBD1 matches 9 bases. V shed 4 bases, J shed 2 bases, and the junction held 9 bases outside the gene matches. This CDR3 comprises 17 residues. Germline V gives CDR1 KGHDR, CDR2 SFDVKD. The DNA for the CDR3 is TGTGCCACCAGTGACCCGAGGGACAGGGTGGCCACAGATACGCAGTATTTT. It translates to CATSDPRDRVATDTQYF.

The chain is built from TRBV15 and TRBJ1-5; perhaps TRBD1 as D (5 bases). The CDR3 covers 14 residues. Germline V CDR1 and CDR2: LNHNV, YYDKDF (reference sequence). V shed 5 bases and J shed 5 bases, with 13 bases lying between them. CDR3 residues: CATSPSRAYQPQHF. CDR3 nucleotides: TGTGCCACCAGCCCTAGCAGGGCCTATCAGCCCCAGCATTTT.

Of note for this clone: One end of the junction does not line up with germline, which may come from a read error. The rearrangement joins TRBV5-1 to TRBJ1-3, with TRBD1 identical over 7 bases. The CDR3 extends over 15 amino acids. Per the germline V gene, CDR1 is SGHRS and CDR2 is YFSETQ. The CDR3 reads CASNLDGQEVDTIYF. CDR3 in DNA: TGCGCCAGCAACTTGGACGGACAGGAGGTAGACACCATATATTTT.

J is TRBJ2-2 and V is TRBV4-3, with 14 bases fitting TRBD2. Germline V lookup: CDR1 LGHNA, CDR2 YSLEER. This CDR3 has 21 amino acids. Trimming took 0 bases from V and 6 from J; bases not matched to a gene: 15. The CDR3 DNA reads TGCGCCAGCAGCCAAGACAGGGGTATGACTAGCGGGAGGGGTTCTGCCGGGGAGCTGTTTTTT. Its translation is CASSQDRGMTSGRGSAGELFF.

This clone has only a few counts. CDR3 nucleotide sequence: TGTGCCAGCAGCTTTCAGGCCCAAGAGACCCAGTACTTC. This encodes CASSFQAQETQYF. The chain employs TRBV7-9 and TRBJ2-5, with D hard to call. Per the germline V gene, CDR1 is SEHNR and CDR2 is FQNEAQ (reference sequence). V lost 3 bases, J lost 1 base, and 6 bases lay in between. CDR3 length equals 13 residues. The entire variable domain, with the rest obtained from reference TRBV7-9 and TRBJ2-5, is as follows: DTGVSQNPRHKITKRGQNVTFRCDPISEHNRLYWYRQTLGQGPEFLTYFQNEAQLEKSRLLSDRFSAERPKGSFSTLEIQRTEQGDSAMYLCASSFQAQETQYFGPGTRLLVL.

This chain links TRBV14 with TRBJ2-3; D ambiguous. The CDR3 extends over 13 amino acids. Germline lookup yields CDR1 SGHDN and CDR2 FVKESK. V was cut by 0 bases and J by 7 bases, with 8 bases left in between. The CDR3 loop reads CASSQELGNTQYF. Written as DNA, the CDR3 is TGTGCCAGCAGCCAAGAATTGGGGAATACGCAGTATTTT. The entire variable domain, with the rest obtained from reference TRBV14 and TRBJ2-3, is as follows: EAGVTQFPSHSVIEKGQTVTLRCDPISGHDNLYWYRRVMGKEIKFLLHFVKESKQDESGMPNNRFLAERTGGTYSTLKVQPAELEDSGVYFCASSQELGNTQYFGPGTRLTVL.

The chain is built from TRBV29-1 and TRBJ1-2; the D gene is possibly TRBD1 (5 bases). Germline CDR1 reads SQVTM; CDR2 reads ANQGSEA. V dropped 8 bases and J dropped 2 bases, with 12 bases sitting between them. This CDR3 has 12 residues. The CDR3 region is CSFRGPNYGYTF. The CDR3 DNA is TGCAGCTTTAGGGGACCGAACTATGGCTACACCTTC.

The rearrangement joins TRBV30 to TRBJ1-1, with D tentatively TRBD1 (5 bases). Trimming removed 6 bases from V and 7 bases from J, with 15 bases in between. CDR1 and CDR2 from the germline V gene are GTSNPN and SVGIG (reference sequence). This CDR3 spans 12 amino acids. As DNA, the CDR3 is TGTGCCTGTCCGGCGGGACGGAGTGAAGCTTTCTTT. Its protein is CACPAGRSEAFF.

The rearrangement links TRBV7-6 to TRBJ2-3; D remains unclear. The CDR3 has 14 residues. Germline V gene data show CDR1 as SGHVS and CDR2 as FNYEAQ. V was trimmed by 5 bases and J by 2 bases, leaving 11 bases between them. The CDR3 region has the DNA TGTGCCAGCAGCAACCTAGGATCCACAGATACGCAGTATTTT. It yields the protein CASSNLGSTDTQYF.

CDR3 residues: CATSRLPGTLNSPLHF. The CDR3 bases are TGTGCCACCAGCAGGTTACCCGGGACCCTCAATTCACCCCTCCACTTT. V and J are TRBV15 and TRBJ1-6; D is perhaps TRBD1 (5 bases). Trimming shortened V by 3 bases and J by 7 bases, and 16 bases separated the two germline ends. The V gene's germline CDR1 is LNHNV and CDR2 YYDKDF (reference sequence). The CDR3 totals 16 residues.

V and J are TRBV3-1 (or the pseudogene TRBV3-2) and TRBJ2-2; D is possibly TRBD1 or TRBD2 (5 bases each). With 3 bases removed from V and 1 base from J, the gap between germline ends came to 9 bases. This CDR3 has 15 residues. The germline CDR1 and CDR2 sequences are LGHDT and YNNKEL (reference sequence). The CDR3 region is CASSHLGENTGELFF. CDR3 DNA: TGTGCCAGCAGCCATTTGGGGGAGAACACCGGGGAGCTGTTTTTT.

J is TRBJ1-6 and V is TRBV10-2; D not certain. Germline V gene sequence: CDR1 WSHSY, CDR2 SAAADI. Trimming took off 0 bases at V and 10 bases at J, with 7 bases between the two ends. The CDR3 length is 13 residues. In DNA, the CDR3 is TGCGCCAGCAGTGAGTCGTACGGGTCACCCCTCCACTTT. Amino acids: CASSESYGSPLHF.

In this sample, this clone turned up once. The V gene is TRBV5-1, the J gene TRBJ2-7; maybe TRBD2 (7 bases). Trimming removed 4 bases at V and 5 bases at J, with 13 bases between. Germline V gives CDR1 SGHRS, CDR2 YFSETQ. The CDR3 loop spans 13 amino acids. CDR3 protein: CASSMGGRDEQYF. The CDR3 DNA follows: TGCGCCAGCAGCATGGGGGGGCGCGACGAGCAGTACTTC.